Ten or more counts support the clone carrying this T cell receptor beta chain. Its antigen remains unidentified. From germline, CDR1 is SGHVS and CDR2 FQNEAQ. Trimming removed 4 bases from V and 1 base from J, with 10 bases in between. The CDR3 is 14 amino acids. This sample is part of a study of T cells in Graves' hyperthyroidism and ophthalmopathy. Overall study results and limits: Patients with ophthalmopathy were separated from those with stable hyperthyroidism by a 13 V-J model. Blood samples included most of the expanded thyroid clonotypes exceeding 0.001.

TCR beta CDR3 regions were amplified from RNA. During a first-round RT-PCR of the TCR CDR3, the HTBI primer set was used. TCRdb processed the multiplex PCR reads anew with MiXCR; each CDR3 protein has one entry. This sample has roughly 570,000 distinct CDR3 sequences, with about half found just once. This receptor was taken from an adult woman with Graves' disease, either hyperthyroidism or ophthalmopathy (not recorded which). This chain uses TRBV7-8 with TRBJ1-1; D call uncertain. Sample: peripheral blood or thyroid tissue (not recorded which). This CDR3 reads CASSSAGWNTEAFF. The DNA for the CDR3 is TGTGCCAGCAGCTCGGCAGGTTGGAACACTGAAGCTTTCTTT.